The present T cell receptor beta chain was sequenced within a study of T cell responses to AZD1222 COVID-19 vaccine. Findings of the study overall: Most donors were white British, females outnumbered males, and clonal diversity was possibly underestimated. The study found Spike-specific TCR breadth and depth rose after two AZD1222 doses.

Only in-frame clones appear in the TCRdb table, and some are missing; sequencing was by immunoSEQ multiplex PCR. The table includes 100,000 to 120,000 clones, more than 70% detected once. Trimming pared 6 bases from V and 2 bases from J, leaving 15 bases between. This CDR3 has 14 amino acids. Germline V gene lookup returns CDR1 SGHRS and CDR2 YFSETQ. Only one count was recorded for this clone. The target antigen is unknown. This TCR came from an adult in good health. The chain carries TRBV5-1 and TRBJ2-7, with no clear D. Sequenced material: peripheral blood, taken on day 0 of MenACWY control vaccination. As DNA, the CDR3 is TGCGCCAGCACCGCCACGCGTACTACCTACGAGCAGTACTTC. This sequence encodes CASTATRTTYEQYF.